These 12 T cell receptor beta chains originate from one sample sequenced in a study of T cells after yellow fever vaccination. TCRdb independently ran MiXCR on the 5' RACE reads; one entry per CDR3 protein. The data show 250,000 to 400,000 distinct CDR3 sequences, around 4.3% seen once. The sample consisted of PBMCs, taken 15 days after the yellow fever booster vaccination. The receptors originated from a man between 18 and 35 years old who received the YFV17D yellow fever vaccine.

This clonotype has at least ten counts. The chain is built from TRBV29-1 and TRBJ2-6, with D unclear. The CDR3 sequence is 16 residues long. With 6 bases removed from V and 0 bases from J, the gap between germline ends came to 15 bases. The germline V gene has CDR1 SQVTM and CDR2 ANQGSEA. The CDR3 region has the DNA TGCAGCGTACAAAAGGACCGCAGCTCTGGGGCCAACGTCCTGACTTTC. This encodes CSVQKDRSSGANVLTF.

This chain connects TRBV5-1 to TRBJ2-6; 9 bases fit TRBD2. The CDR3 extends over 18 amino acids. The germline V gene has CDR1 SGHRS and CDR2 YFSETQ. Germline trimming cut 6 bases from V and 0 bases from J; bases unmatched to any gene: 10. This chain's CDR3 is CASTQWVAGDSGANVLTF. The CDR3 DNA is TGCGCCAGCACCCAGTGGGTAGCGGGAGACTCTGGGGCCAACGTCCTGACTTTC.

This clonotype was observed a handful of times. The CDR3 nucleotides are TGTGCCAGCAGCCAAGATCCCGGGAGCTACGAGCAGTACGTC. It specifies CASSQDPGSYEQYV. The chain combines TRBV4-2 with TRBJ2-7, with a weak D call TRBD2 (6 bases). Trimming took 0 bases from V and 3 from J, leaving 9 bases between them. The CDR3 sequence is 14 residues long. Germline values: CDR1 LGHNA, CDR2 YNFKEQ.

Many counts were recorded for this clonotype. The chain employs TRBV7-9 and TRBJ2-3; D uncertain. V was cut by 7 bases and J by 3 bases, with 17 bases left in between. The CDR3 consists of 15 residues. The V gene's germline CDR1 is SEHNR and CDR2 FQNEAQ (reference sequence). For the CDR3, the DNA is TGTGCCAGCATAGGCGAAGGTCGTAGAACAGATACGCAGTATTTT. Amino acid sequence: CASIGEGRRTDTQYF.

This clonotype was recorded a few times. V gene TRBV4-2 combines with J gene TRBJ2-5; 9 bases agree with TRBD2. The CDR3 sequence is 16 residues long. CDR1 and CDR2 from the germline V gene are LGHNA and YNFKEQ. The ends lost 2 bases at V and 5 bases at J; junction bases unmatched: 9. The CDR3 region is CASSQRISGGGETQYF. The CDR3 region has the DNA TGTGCCAGCAGCCAACGGATTAGCGGGGGCGGCGAGACCCAGTACTTC.

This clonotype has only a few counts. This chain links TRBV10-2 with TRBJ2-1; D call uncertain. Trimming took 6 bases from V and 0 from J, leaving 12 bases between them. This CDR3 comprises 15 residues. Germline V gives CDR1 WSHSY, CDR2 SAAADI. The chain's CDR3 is CASSRRLSSYNEQFF. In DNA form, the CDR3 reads TGCGCCAGCAGCCGACGTCTGAGCTCCTACAATGAGCAGTTCTTC.

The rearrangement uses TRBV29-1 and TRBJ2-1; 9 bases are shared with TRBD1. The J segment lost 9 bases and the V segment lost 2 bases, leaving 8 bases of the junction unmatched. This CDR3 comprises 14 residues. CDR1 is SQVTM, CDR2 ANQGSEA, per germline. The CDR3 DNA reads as TGCAGCGTTGAACCCCGGGACAGGGAGCGTGAGCAGTTCTTC. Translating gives CSVEPRDREREQFF.

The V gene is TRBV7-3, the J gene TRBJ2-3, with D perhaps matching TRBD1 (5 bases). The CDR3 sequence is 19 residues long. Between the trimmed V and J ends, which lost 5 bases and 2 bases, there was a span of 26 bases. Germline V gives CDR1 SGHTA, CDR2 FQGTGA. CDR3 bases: TGTGCCAGCAGCCCCAATCCCAGGGAAGAACGCTCTAACACAGATACGCAGTATTTT. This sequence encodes CASSPNPREERSNTDTQYF. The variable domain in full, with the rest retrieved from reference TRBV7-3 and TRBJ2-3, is GAGVSQTPSNKVTEKGKYVELRCDPISGHTALYWYRQSLGQGPEFLIYFQGTGAADDSGLPNDRFFAVRPEGSVSTLKIQRTERGDSAVYLCASSPNPREERSNTDTQYFGPGTRLTVL.

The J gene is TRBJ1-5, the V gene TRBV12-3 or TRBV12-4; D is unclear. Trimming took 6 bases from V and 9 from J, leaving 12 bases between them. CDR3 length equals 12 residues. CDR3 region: CASSPSPRPQHF. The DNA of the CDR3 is TGTGCCAGCAGCCCGTCACCGAGGCCCCAGCATTTT.

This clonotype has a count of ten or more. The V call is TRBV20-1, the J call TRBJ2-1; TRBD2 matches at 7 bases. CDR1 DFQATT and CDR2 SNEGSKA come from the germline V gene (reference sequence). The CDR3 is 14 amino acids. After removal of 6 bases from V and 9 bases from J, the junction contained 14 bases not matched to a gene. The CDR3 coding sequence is TGCAGTGCCTCTTTAAGCGGGGTAAGGGGTGAGCAGTTCTTC. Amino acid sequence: CSASLSGVRGEQFF.

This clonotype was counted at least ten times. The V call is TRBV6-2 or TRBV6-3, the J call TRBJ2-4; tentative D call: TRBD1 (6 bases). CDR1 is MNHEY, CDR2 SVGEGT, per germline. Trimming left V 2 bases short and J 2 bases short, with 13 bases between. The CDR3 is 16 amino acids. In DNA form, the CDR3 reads TGTGCCAGCAGTTACCCCAGGGGCAACTCCAAAAACATTCAGTACTTC. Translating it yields CASSYPRGNSKNIQYF.

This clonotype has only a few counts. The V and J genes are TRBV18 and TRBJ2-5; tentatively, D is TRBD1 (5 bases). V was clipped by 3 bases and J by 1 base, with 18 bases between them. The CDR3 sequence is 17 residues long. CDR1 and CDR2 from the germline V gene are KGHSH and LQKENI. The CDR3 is CASSPRGHTFLQETQYF. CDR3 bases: TGTGCCAGCTCACCGCGAGGACATACATTTCTCCAAGAGACCCAGTACTTC.